This T cell receptor (beta chain) came from a study of OX40 agonist ivuxolimab in advanced cancers. The assay was immunoSEQ multiplex PCR, and TCRdb's table has in-frame clones only and misses some. The sample contains about 46,000 clones, 80% of which appear only once. The V and J ends lost 8 bases and 9 bases, in that order; junction bases with no gene match: 13. Germline V gene data show CDR1 as MDHEN and CDR2 as SYDVKM. CDR3 length equals 17 residues. This sequence joins TRBV28 and TRBJ2-1, with TRBD2 identical over 16 bases. The receptor comes from an adult with an advanced solid tumor such as melanoma, head and neck, liver or kidney cancer. Here the sequenced sample was CD4+ or CD8+ T cells sorted from blood, taken in a trial of the OX40 agonist ivuxolimab. The DNA for the CDR3 is TGTGCCAGCTACGGGGGACCCGGGACTAGCGGGAGGGGTGAGCAGTTCTTC. Translating it yields CASYGGPGTSGRGEQFF.